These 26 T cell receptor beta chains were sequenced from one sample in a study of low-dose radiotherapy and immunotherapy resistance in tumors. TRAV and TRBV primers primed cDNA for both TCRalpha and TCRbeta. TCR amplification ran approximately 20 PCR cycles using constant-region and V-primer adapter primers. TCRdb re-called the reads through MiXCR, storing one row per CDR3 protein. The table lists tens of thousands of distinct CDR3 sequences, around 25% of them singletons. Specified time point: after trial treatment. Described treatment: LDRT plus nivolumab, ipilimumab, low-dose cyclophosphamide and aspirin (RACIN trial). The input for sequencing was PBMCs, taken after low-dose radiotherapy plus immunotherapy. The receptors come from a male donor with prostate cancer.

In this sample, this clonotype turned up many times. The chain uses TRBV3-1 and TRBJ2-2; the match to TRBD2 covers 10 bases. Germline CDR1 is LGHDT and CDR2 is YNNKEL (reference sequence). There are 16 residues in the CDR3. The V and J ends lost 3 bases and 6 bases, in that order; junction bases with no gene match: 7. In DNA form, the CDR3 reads TGTGCCAGCAGCCAGAACCCCGGGACTAGCGCCGGGGAGCTGTTTTTT. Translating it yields CASSQNPGTSAGELFF.

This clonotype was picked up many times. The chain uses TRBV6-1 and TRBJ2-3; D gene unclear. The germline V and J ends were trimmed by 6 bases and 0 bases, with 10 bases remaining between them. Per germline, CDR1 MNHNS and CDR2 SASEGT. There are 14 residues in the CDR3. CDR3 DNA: TGTGCCAGCAGCTCCTTAGCTAGCACAGATACGCAGTATTTT. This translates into CASSSLASTDTQYF.

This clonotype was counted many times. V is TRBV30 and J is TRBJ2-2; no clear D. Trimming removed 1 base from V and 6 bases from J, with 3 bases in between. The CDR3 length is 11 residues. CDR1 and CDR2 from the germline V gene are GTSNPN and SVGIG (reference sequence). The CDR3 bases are TGTGCCTGGAGTGCTGCCGGGGAGCTGTTTTTT. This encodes CAWSAAGELFF. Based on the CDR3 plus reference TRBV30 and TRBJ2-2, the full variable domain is SQTIHQWPATLVQPVGSPLSLECTVEGTSNPNLYWYRQAAGRGLQLLFYSVGIGQISSEVPQNLSASRPQDRQFILSSKKLLLSDSGFYLCAWSAAGELFFGEGSRLTVL.

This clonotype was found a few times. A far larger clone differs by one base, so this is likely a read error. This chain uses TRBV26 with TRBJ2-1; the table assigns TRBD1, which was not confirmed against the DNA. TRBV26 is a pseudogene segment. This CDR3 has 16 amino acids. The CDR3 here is CASYPVMGQENYEQFF. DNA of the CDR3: TGTGCCAGCTACCCCGTCATGGGACAGGAAAACTACGAGCAGTTCTTC.

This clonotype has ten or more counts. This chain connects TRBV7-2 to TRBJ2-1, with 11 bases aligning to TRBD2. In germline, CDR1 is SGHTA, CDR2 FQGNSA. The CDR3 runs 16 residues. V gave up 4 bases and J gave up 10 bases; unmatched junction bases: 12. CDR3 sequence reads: CASSWGRVAGGREQFF. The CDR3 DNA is TGTGCCAGCAGCTGGGGGAGGGTAGCGGGGGGGCGGGAGCAGTTCTTC. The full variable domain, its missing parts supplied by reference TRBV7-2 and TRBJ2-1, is GAGVSQSPSNKVTEKGKDVELRCDPISGHTALYWYRQSLGQGLEFLIYFQGNSAPDKSGLPSDRFSAERTGGSVSTLTIQRTQQEDSAVYLCASSWGRVAGGREQFFGPGTRLTVL.

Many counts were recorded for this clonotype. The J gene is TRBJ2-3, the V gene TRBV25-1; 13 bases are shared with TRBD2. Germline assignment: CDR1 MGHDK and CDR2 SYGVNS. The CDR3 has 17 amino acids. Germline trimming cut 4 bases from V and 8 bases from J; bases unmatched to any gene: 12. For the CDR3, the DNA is TGTGCCAGCAGTGGGTCGACTAGCGGGGGGAAGGCAGTTACGCAGTATTTT. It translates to CASSGSTSGGKAVTQYF.

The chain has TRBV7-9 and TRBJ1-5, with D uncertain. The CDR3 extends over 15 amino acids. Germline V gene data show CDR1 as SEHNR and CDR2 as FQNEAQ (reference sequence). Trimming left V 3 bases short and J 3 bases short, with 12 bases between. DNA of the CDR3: TGTGCCAGCAGCTTCGGGGAGTTGAACAATCAGCCCCAGCATTTT. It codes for CASSFGELNNQPQHF.

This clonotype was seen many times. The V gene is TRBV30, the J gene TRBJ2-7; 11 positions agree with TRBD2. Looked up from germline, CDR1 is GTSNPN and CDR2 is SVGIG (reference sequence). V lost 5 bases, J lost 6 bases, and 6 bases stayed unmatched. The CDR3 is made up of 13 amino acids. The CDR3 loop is CAWSLAGVSEQYF. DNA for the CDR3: TGTGCCTGGTCACTAGCGGGAGTGTCCGAGCAGTACTTC.

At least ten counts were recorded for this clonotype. The CDR3 loop reads CASSEGRISNTEAFF. CDR3 DNA: TGTGCCAGCAGCGAGGGACGGATCTCGAACACTGAAGCTTTCTTT. V and J are TRBV5-6 and TRBJ1-1, with TRBD1 as a possible D gene (5 bases). Germline-derived CDR1 and CDR2 are SGHDT and YYEEEE. This CDR3 spans 15 amino acids. Trimming pared 4 bases from V and 1 base from J, leaving 14 bases between.

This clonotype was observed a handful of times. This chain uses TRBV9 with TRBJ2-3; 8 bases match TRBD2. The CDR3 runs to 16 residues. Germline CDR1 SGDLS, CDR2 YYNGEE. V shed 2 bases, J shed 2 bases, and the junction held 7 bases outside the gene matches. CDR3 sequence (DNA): TGTGCCAGCAGCGTGCGGCGGGAGGTTGTCACAGATACGCAGTATTTT. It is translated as CASSVRREVVTDTQYF.

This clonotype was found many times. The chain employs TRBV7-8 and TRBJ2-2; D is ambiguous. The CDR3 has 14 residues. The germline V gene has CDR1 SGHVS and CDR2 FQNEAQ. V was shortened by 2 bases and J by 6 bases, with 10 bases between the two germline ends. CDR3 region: CASSLLDGSGELFF. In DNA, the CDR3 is TGTGCCAGCAGCTTACTCGACGGTTCCGGGGAGCTGTTTTTT. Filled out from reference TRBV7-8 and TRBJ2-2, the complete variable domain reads GAGVSQSPRYKVAKRGQDVALRCDPISGHVSLFWYQQALGQGPEFLTYFQNEAQLDKSGLPSDRFFAERPEGSVSTLKIQRTQQEDSAVYLCASSLLDGSGELFFGEGSRLTVL.

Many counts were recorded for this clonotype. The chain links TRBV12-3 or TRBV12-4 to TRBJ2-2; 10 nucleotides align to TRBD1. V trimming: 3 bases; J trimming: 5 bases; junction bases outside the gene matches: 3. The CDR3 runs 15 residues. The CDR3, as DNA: TGTGCCAGCAGTTTTAGGACAGGGGGAACCGGGGAGCTGTTTTTT. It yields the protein CASSFRTGGTGELFF.

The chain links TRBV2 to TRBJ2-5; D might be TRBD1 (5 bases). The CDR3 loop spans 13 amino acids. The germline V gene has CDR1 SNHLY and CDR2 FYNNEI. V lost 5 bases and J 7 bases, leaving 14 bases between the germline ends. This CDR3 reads CASSSVGRGTQYF. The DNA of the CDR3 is TGTGCCAGCAGTTCCGTGGGGCGAGGGACCCAGTACTTC.

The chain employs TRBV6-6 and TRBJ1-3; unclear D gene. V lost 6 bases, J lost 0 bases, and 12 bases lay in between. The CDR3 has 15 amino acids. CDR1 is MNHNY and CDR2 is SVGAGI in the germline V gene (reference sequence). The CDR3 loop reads CASSPGPFSGNTIYF. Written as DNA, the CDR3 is TGTGCCAGCAGCCCCGGTCCTTTCTCTGGAAACACCATATATTTT.

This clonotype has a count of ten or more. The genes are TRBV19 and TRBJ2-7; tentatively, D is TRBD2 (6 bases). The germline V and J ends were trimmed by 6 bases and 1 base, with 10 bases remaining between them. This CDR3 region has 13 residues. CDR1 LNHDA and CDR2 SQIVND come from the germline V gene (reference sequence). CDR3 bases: TGTGCCAGTAGCCCCGGGACTTCCTACGAGCAGTACTTC. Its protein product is CASSPGTSYEQYF.

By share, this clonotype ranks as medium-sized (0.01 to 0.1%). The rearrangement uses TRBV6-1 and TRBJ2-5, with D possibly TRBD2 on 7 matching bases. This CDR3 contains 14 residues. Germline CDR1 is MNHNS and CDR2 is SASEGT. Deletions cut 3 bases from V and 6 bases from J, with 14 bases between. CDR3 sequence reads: CASSEGGGAQTQYF. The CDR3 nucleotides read TGTGCCAGCAGTGAGGGAGGGGGGGCCCAGACCCAGTACTTC.

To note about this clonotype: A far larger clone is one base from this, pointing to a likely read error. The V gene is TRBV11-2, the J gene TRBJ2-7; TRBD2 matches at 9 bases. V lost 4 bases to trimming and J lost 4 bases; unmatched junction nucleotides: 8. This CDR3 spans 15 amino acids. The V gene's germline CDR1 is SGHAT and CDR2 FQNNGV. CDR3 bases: TGTGCCAGCAGCTCGGATAGCGGGAGAGGGTACGAGCAGTACTTC. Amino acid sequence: CASSSDSGRGYEQYF.

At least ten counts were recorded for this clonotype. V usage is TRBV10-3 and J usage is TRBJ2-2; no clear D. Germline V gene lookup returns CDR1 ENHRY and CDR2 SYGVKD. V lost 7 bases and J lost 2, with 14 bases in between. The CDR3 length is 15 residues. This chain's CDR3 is CAITLSAGNTGELFF. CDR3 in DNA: TGTGCCATCACCCTCTCTGCCGGTAACACCGGGGAGCTGTTTTTT.

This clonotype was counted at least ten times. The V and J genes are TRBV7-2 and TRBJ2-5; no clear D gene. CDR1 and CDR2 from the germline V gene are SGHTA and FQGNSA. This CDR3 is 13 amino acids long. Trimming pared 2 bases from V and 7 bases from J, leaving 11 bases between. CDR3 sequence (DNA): TGTGCCAGCAGCTTATCCTCGGCGGTGACCCAGTACTTC. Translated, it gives CASSLSSAVTQYF.

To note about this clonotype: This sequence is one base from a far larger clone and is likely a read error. The DNA for the CDR3 is TGCGCCAGCGTCCCCGGCGGGAGTACCAATGAGCAGTACTTC. It translates to CASVPGGSTNEQYF. J is TRBJ2-7 and V is TRBV10-2; 7 bases map to TRBD2. This CDR3 has 14 amino acids. Germline loops: CDR1 WSHSY, CDR2 SAAADI. J lost 7 bases, V lost 8 bases, and 14 bases had no gene match.

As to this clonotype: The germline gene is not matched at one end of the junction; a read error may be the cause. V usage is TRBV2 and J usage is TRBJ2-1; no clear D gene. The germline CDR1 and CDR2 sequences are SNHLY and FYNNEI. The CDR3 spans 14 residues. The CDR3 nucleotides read TGTGCCAGCAGCCCAGCCCACTCCTACAATGAGCAGTGCTTC. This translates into CASSPAHSYNEQCF.

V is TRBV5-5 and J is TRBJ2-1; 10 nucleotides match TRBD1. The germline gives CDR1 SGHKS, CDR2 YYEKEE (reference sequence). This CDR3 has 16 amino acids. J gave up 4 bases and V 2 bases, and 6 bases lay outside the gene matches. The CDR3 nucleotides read TGTGCCAGCAGCTTCTCAAGGACAGGGGGGTACAATGAGCAGTTCTTC. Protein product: CASSFSRTGGYNEQFF.

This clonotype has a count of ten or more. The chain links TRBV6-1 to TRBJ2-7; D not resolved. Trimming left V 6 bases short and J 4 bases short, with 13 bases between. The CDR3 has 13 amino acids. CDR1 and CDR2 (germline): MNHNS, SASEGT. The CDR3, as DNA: TGTGCCAGCAGGCCGGCCAGCAGTTACGAGCAGTACTTC. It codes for CASRPASSYEQYF.

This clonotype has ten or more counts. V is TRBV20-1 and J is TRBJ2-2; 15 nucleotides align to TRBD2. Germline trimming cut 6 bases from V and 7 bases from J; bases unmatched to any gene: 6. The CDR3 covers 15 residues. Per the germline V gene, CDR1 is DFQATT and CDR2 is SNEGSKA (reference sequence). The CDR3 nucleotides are TGCAGTGCCGTTGGACTAGCGGGGGGGTTCGGGGAGCTGTTTTTT. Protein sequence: CSAVGLAGGFGELFF.

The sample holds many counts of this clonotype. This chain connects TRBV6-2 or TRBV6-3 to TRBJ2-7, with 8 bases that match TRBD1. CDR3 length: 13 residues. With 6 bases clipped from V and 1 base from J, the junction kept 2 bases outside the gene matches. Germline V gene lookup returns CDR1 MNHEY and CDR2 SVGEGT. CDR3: CASSRTGSYEQYF. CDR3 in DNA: TGTGCCAGCAGCAGGACAGGGTCCTACGAGCAGTACTTC.

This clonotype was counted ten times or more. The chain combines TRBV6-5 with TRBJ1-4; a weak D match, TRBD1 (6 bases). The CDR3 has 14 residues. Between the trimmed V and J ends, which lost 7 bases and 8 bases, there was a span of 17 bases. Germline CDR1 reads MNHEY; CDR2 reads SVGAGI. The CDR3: CASKGGWAAEKLFF. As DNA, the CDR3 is TGTGCCAGCAAGGGGGGATGGGCCGCGGAAAAACTGTTTTTT.